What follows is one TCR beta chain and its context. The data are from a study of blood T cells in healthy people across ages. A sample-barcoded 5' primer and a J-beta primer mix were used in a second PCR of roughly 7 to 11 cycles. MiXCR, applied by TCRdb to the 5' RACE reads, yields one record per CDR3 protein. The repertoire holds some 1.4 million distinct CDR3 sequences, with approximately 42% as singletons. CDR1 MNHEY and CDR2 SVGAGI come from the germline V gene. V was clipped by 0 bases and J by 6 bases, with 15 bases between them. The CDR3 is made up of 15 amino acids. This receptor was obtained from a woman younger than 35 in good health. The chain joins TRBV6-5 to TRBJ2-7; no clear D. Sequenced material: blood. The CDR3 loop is CASSYSLLGLFEQYF. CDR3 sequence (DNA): TGTGCCAGCAGTTACTCGCTCTTAGGGCTGTTCGAGCAGTACTTC.